A single T cell receptor beta chain is shown here with its context. This specimen belongs to a study of blood T cell repertoires in COVID-19. Study information: The United States, Italy and Spain were the sources of the acute and convalescent COVID-19 samples. T cells, B-cell-depleted T cells, or PBMCs provided the cDNA or gDNA that served as material.

Per the original data handling: For nucleated cells, counts were estimated from reference gene primer amplification. TCRdb's copy holds only in-frame clones and misses some; the assay was immunoSEQ multiplex PCR. The D gene and trimming were derived from the DNA, and the V and J assignments and clone size from that table. Among 310,000 or so clones, about 87% were seen once, and the ten largest hold over 1%. The CDR3 has 14 amino acids. V was shortened by 1 base and J by 2 bases, with 6 bases between the two germline ends. Germline CDR1 is MDHEN and CDR2 is SYDVKM. The rearrangement uses TRBV28 and TRBJ2-1; the D is unclear. Sequenced sample: peripheral blood. This clonotype was obtained from a man aged 65 to 85 with acute or convalescent COVID-19. The CDR3 nucleotides are TGTGCCAGCAGTTTATCCCCAGCCTACAATGAGCAGTTCTTC. This sequence encodes CASSLSPAYNEQFF.